The 20 T cell receptor beta chains given below trace back to one sample, sequenced in a study of blood T cells in healthy people across ages. A second PCR, run for roughly 7 to 12 cycles, used a sample-barcoded 5' primer plus a J-beta primer mix. TCRdb re-called the 5' RACE reads with MiXCR, one entry per CDR3 protein. The repertoire has about 570,000 distinct CDR3 sequences, approximately 25% of them found once; the top ten carry about 18%. Sequencing input: blood. Every receptor here comes from a woman in her 70s in good health.

This chain joins TRBV2 and TRBJ2-7, with 8 bases that match TRBD2. The trim removed 7 bases at V and 4 bases at J, leaving 15 bases unmatched. Germline values: CDR1 SNHLY, CDR2 FYNNEI. This CDR3 has 16 amino acids. CDR3 sequence reads: CASTLAATTSGYEQYF. The CDR3 DNA sequence: TGTGCCAGCACCCTAGCGGCAACAACTAGCGGTTACGAGCAGTACTTC.

The sample holds a few counts of this clonotype. The chain joins TRBV6-1 to TRBJ1-4; 9 nucleotides align to TRBD1. The V segment lost 5 bases and the J segment 0 bases; nucleotides outside the gene matches: 13. Germline V gene sequence: CDR1 MNHNS, CDR2 SASEGT. The CDR3 runs to 19 residues. The CDR3: CASSRQGTGRSSTNEKLFF. The CDR3 nucleotides are TGTGCCAGCAGTCGCCAAGGGACAGGGCGGTCCTCAACTAATGAAAAACTGTTTTTT.

This clonotype was observed a handful of times. This chain links TRBV4-2 with TRBJ2-3; D is unclear. Germline V lookup: CDR1 LGHNA, CDR2 YNFKEQ. The CDR3 runs 14 residues. The V end was cut by 4 bases, the J end by 10 bases, with 18 bases between. DNA of the CDR3: TGTGCCAGCAGCCGTTCAGGAGCAGGTATGGCGCAGTATTTT. Translated, it gives CASSRSGAGMAQYF.

This chain connects TRBV12-3 or TRBV12-4 to TRBJ1-5; 7 bases match TRBD1. The V segment lost 0 bases and the J segment 4 bases; nucleotides outside the gene matches: 0. This CDR3 spans 14 amino acids. The CDR3 region has the DNA TGTGCCAGCAGTTTAGCGACAGGGAATCAGCCCCAGCATTTT. This codes for CASSLATGNQPQHF.

This rearrangement joins TRBV7-8 to TRBJ2-7; no clear D gene. The CDR3 loop spans 14 amino acids. V shed 7 bases and J shed 0 bases, with 13 bases lying between them. Germline values: CDR1 SGHVS, CDR2 FQNEAQ. This CDR3 is CASKELASSYEQYF. CDR3 DNA: TGTGCCAGCAAAGAACTGGCGAGCTCCTACGAGCAGTACTTC.

The chain combines TRBV29-1 with TRBJ1-2, with 9 bases fitting TRBD1. The CDR3 spans 12 residues. With 4 bases clipped from V and 8 bases from J, the junction kept 5 bases outside the gene matches. The germline V gene encodes CDR1 SQVTM and CDR2 ANQGSEA. The CDR3 nucleotides read TGCAGCGTTGGACACAGGGGGCTCGGCTACACCTTC. Translating it yields CSVGHRGLGYTF. The full variable domain, with the rest looked up from reference TRBV29-1 and TRBJ1-2, is SAVISQKPSRDICQRGTSLTIQCQVDSQVTMMFWYRQQPGQSLTLIATANQGSEATYESGFVIDKFPISRPNLTFSTLTVSNMSPEDSSIYLCSVGHRGLGYTFGSGTRLTVV.

This clonotype has just a few counts. The J gene is TRBJ1-6, the V gene TRBV4-1, with a weak D call TRBD1 (6 bases). The germline gives CDR1 MGHRA, CDR2 YSYEKL. V lost 4 bases and J 4 bases, leaving 11 bases between the germline ends. This CDR3 spans 15 amino acids. The CDR3 coding sequence is TGCGCCAGCAGCCTAGGACAGCAATATAATTCACCCCTCCACTTT. This gives the protein CASSLGQQYNSPLHF.

J is TRBJ2-5 and V is TRBV28, with TRBD2 identical over 8 bases. The DNA end lines up better with TRBJ2-7; the J call may be wrong. Germline lookup yields CDR1 MDHEN and CDR2 SYDVKM. The CDR3 is 14 amino acids. This CDR3 reads CASSLLSGSYEQYF. The DNA of the CDR3 is TGTGCCAGCAGTTTATTGAGCGGGAGCTACGAGCAGTACTTC.

Points on this clonotype: This sequence may be a read error, since a much larger clone differs from it by one base. The rearrangement uses TRBV29-1 and TRBJ2-5; 8 nucleotides line up with TRBD2. Per germline, CDR1 SQVTM and CDR2 ANQGSEA. The CDR3 has 13 residues. CDR3 sequence: CSVSGTSGETQHF. In DNA form, the CDR3 reads TGCAGCGTTTCCGGGACTAGTGGGGAGACCCAGCACTTC.

The rearrangement joins TRBV6-5 to TRBJ2-7; TRBD1 matches 7 bases. J lost 7 bases, V lost 6 bases, and 12 bases had no gene match. The CDR3 runs to 14 residues. CDR1 and CDR2 from the germline V gene are MNHEY and SVGAGI. The CDR3 sequence: CASSQDGQAGEQYF. CDR3 coding DNA: TGTGCCAGCAGCCAAGATGGACAGGCCGGGGAGCAGTACTTC.

The chain recombines TRBV20-1 with TRBJ2-1; the D gene is possibly TRBD1 (5 bases). With 1 base removed from V and 10 bases from J, the gap between germline ends came to 8 bases. This CDR3 is built from 11 residues. Germline loops: CDR1 DFQATT, CDR2 SNEGSKA (reference sequence). This CDR3 is CSARGQTEQFF. The CDR3 DNA reads as TGCAGTGCTAGAGGACAGACCGAGCAGTTCTTC.

This clonotype has more than one count but fewer than ten. V and J are TRBV5-1 and TRBJ2-2, with a possible D match to TRBD2 (5 bases). CDR1 and CDR2 (germline): SGHRS, YFSETQ. With 4 bases removed from V and 4 bases from J, the gap between germline ends came to 14 bases. The length of the CDR3 is 15 residues. This CDR3 is CASSPRTGTTGELFF. In DNA, the CDR3 is TGCGCCAGCAGCCCGAGAACGGGAACCACCGGGGAGCTGTTTTTT.

This clonotype was seen repeatedly, ten times or more. V gene TRBV7-2 combines with J gene TRBJ2-5; 7 bases fit TRBD2. There are 15 residues in the CDR3. The germline V gene has CDR1 SGHTA and CDR2 FQGNSA. V gave up 5 bases and J gave up 3 bases; unmatched junction bases: 9. The CDR3 region is CASSLAGTIKETQYF. CDR3 DNA sequence: TGTGCCAGCAGCCTTGCCGGGACTATCAAAGAGACCCAGTACTTC. The full variable domain, in which reference TRBV7-2 and TRBJ2-5 provide the parts outside the CDR3, is GAGVSQSPSNKVTEKGKDVELRCDPISGHTALYWYRQSLGQGLEFLIYFQGNSAPDKSGLPSDRFSAERTGGSVSTLTIQRTQQEDSAVYLCASSLAGTIKETQYFGPGTRLLVL.

The chain joins TRBV7-9 to TRBJ2-1; D is possibly TRBD2 (5 bases). Trimming left V 8 bases short and J 0 bases short, with 14 bases between. The germline gives CDR1 SEHNR, CDR2 FQNEAQ (reference sequence). The length of the CDR3 is 15 residues. The CDR3 is CASLGAQHSYNEQFF. As DNA, the CDR3 is TGTGCCAGCTTGGGAGCCCAACACTCCTACAATGAGCAGTTCTTC.

The genes are TRBV28 and TRBJ1-4; 10 bases line up with TRBD1. Germline trimming cut 3 bases from V and 8 bases from J; bases unmatched to any gene: 6. This CDR3 region has 15 residues. Per the germline V gene, CDR1 is MDHEN and CDR2 is SYDVKM. This chain's CDR3 is CASSFLGQGQEKLFF. The CDR3 DNA follows: TGTGCCAGCAGTTTTCTGGGACAGGGGCAGGAAAAACTGTTTTTT.

This clonotype was detected ten times or more. The rearrangement uses TRBV29-1 and TRBJ2-5; D may be TRBD1 (6 bases). Per germline, CDR1 SQVTM and CDR2 ANQGSEA. The CDR3 sequence is 12 residues long. Trimming pared 4 bases from V and 3 bases from J, leaving 9 bases between. CDR3: CSVASGEETQYF. The CDR3 nucleotides read TGCAGCGTTGCCTCAGGGGAAGAGACCCAGTACTTC.

This chain joins TRBV20-1 and TRBJ2-4; 10 nucleotides agree with TRBD1. The CDR3 length is 13 residues. Germline loops: CDR1 DFQATT, CDR2 SNEGSKA (reference sequence). Losses at the gene ends were 2 bases for V and 9 bases for J; bases not matched to a gene: 4. The CDR3 nucleotides read TGCAGTGCTAGAACCGGGACAGGGGCCATTCAGTACTTC. This codes for CSARTGTGAIQYF.

The V and J genes are TRBV6-5 and TRBJ1-1, with D uncertain. Trimming took off 8 bases at V and 4 bases at J, with 20 bases between the two ends. The germline V gene has CDR1 MNHEY and CDR2 SVGAGI. CDR3 length: 15 amino acids. The CDR3 sequence is CASQINVGPGTEAFF. The DNA of the CDR3 is TGTGCCAGCCAAATAAACGTGGGTCCGGGCACTGAAGCTTTCTTT.

The V call is TRBV7-2, the J call TRBJ1-1, with D perhaps TRBD1 (6 bases). V was cut by 5 bases and J by 4 bases, with 17 bases left in between. The germline V gene has CDR1 SGHTA and CDR2 FQGNSA. There are 15 residues in the CDR3. The CDR3 coding sequence is TGTGCCAGCAGCCCCCGTCGGGGGGCGTCCACTGAAGCTTTCTTT. Residues: CASSPRRGASTEAFF.

The gene calls are TRBV27 and TRBJ2-7; 7 bases fit TRBD2. V lost 4 bases, J lost 2 bases, and 8 bases stayed unmatched. CDR1 is MNHEY, CDR2 SMNVEV, per germline (reference sequence). CDR3 length equals 15 residues. CDR3 loop: CASSSPGGTTYEQYF. As DNA, the CDR3 is TGTGCCAGCAGTTCCCCGGGAGGAACCACCTACGAGCAGTACTTC.